This entry lists 6 T cell receptor beta chains sequenced from one sample in a study of blood T cells in healthy people across ages. The authors ran a second PCR of about 6 to 11 cycles using a sample-barcoded 5' primer and a J-beta primer mix. A single record per CDR3 protein comes from TCRdb applying MiXCR to the 5' RACE reads. The sample has some 1,000,000 distinct CDR3 sequences, 25% seen once. The sample also formed part of further work on T cells of mothers and their children.

Sequenced material: blood. These receptor sequences come from a girl under 10 years old in good health.

This clonotype was counted a few times. CDR3 nucleotide sequence: TGTGCCAGCAGCTTAGTCTATAGCCAGGACTATGGCTACACCTTC. This gives the protein CASSLVYSQDYGYTF. This chain joins TRBV7-2 and TRBJ1-2; no clear D. The V end lost 1 base, the J end lost 3 bases, and 12 bases lay between the germline ends. This CDR3 is built from 15 residues. The germline CDR1 and CDR2 sequences are SGHTA and FQGNSA.

This clonotype was observed a few times. The chain has TRBV15 and TRBJ2-1; possibly TRBD2 for D (6 bases). The CDR3 runs to 12 residues. V lost 1 base to trimming and J lost 8 bases, with 6 bases between them. Germline CDR1 is LNHNV and CDR2 is YYDKDF (reference sequence). This chain's CDR3 is CATSRAGDEQFF. In DNA, the CDR3 is TGTGCCACCAGCAGAGCGGGGGATGAGCAGTTCTTC.

Only a few counts were recorded for this clonotype. The chain carries TRBV6-1 and TRBJ2-7; no clear D. The CDR3 runs 12 residues. The V and J ends lost 3 bases and 3 bases respectively, with 6 bases between them. From germline, CDR1 is MNHNS and CDR2 SASEGT. The CDR3 loop is CASSDFSYEQYF. In DNA form, the CDR3 reads TGTGCCAGCAGTGATTTCAGCTACGAGCAGTACTTC.

This clonotype was counted ten times or more. The rearrangement links TRBV12-3 or TRBV12-4 to TRBJ2-7; 7 positions match TRBD1. Trimming took 6 bases from V and 1 from J; bases not matched to a gene: 6. The CDR3 spans 14 residues. The CDR3 DNA reads TGTGCCAGCAGCTTGAGACAGGGTTCCTACGAGCAGTACTTC. This sequence encodes CASSLRQGSYEQYF.

V and J are TRBV19 and TRBJ1-3; TRBD1 matches at 7 bases. Germline V gene data show CDR1 as LNHDA and CDR2 as SQIVND (reference sequence). The CDR3 is 18 amino acids. V shed 3 bases, J shed 1 base, and the junction held 12 bases outside the gene matches. The CDR3 bases are TGTGCCAGTAGTATCTATACAGGGGTGAGTTCTTCTGGAAACACCATATATTTT. Translated, it gives CASSIYTGVSSSGNTIYF.

There are a few counts of this clonotype. V and J are TRBV12-3 or TRBV12-4 and TRBJ2-7; 11 bases agree with TRBD2. V lost 7 bases to trimming and J lost 5 bases; unmatched junction nucleotides: 10. The length of the CDR3 is 15 residues. The CDR3 nucleotides read TGTGCCAGCAACCCTAGCGGGGGGCCGGCCCACGAGCAGTACTTC. Its translation: CASNPSGGPAHEQYF.